This T cell receptor (beta chain) derives from a study of early T cells in non-severe SARS-CoV-2 infection. Study-wide results and limits: VDJdb matching favored anti-spike CD8 responses, missing private and CD4 specificities.

Per germline, CDR1 MNHNS and CDR2 SASEGT. The CDR3 is 17 amino acids. The V end was cut by 4 bases, the J end by 5 bases, with 20 bases between. Individual cDNA molecules received unique molecular identifiers during library preparation. From the 5' RACE reads, TCRdb called clonotypes with MiXCR, one entry per CDR3 protein. Of some 62,000 distinct CDR3 sequences in the sample, approximately 9.3% were seen once. This clonotype was seen only a few times. Its specificity is not known. The clonotype comes from an adult who was a healthcare worker with PCR-confirmed SARS-CoV-2 infection or an uninfected control (not recorded which). The chain carries TRBV6-1 and TRBJ2-2; maybe TRBD1 (5 bases). Material: whole blood. The CDR3 region has the DNA TGTGCCAGCAGTGGGCCGTTGTGGGTTGGGGCAACCGGGGAGCTGTTTTTT. Translating gives CASSGPLWVGATGELFF.